Only one count was recorded for the clone carrying this TCR beta chain. Antigen: not known. The germline V gene has CDR1 MGHRA and CDR2 YSYEKL. The junction had 1 base not matched to a gene; V was cut back by 1 base and J by 0 bases. The CDR3 has 16 residues. Measured with immunoSEQ multiplex PCR; TCRdb has only the in-frame clones, and not every one. The sample contains 3,000 to 4,500 clones, approximately 74% of which appear only once. The source of the sample is a study of somatic mutations in cytotoxic T cells in rheumatoid arthritis. Study-level results: Compared with age-matched healthy controls, rheumatoid arthritis patients did not differ significantly in CD8+ T-cell clonality. Antigen targets of the expanded CD8+ clones remained unidentified. For rheumatoid arthritis patients, the slight TRBV07 underrepresentation lacked multiple-comparison adjustment. There were about an eighth of the roughly 65 patients in whom the largest CD8+ clone exceeded 20% of CD8+ cells.

The TCR comes from an adult with rheumatoid arthritis. Sequencing was carried out using CD8+ T cells sorted from blood. The chain carries TRBV4-1 and TRBJ2-3; 10 nucleotides line up with TRBD2. The CDR3 bases are TGCGCCAGCAGCCAAGCTAGCGGGGGTAGCACAGATACGCAGTATTTT. It encodes CASSQASGGSTDTQYF.